This T cell receptor beta chain originates from a study of cytomegalovirus exposure and HLA in healthy donors. General study points: Rare sequences made up most TCRs, while some public TCRs were found in many donors. With high specificity and sensitivity, the classifier reportedly diagnosed cytomegalovirus status.

V shed 0 bases, J shed 9 bases, and the junction held 7 bases outside the gene matches. The CDR3 covers 15 residues. The germline V gene encodes CDR1 LNHDA and CDR2 SQIVND (reference sequence). This clone was observed once. What it recognizes is unknown. TCRdb keeps only in-frame clones here, not all; method: immunoSEQ multiplex PCR. This sample has 150,000 to 200,000 clones, with roughly 86% found just once. This clonotype originated in a man between 18 and 29 years old in good health and CMV-seropositive. The specimen was PBMCs. The rearrangement links TRBV19 to TRBJ2-1; 8 bases agree with TRBD1. The CDR3 protein is CASSIDEGDRGEQFF. The DNA of the CDR3 is TGTGCCAGTAGTATAGATGAGGGCGACAGGGGTGAGCAGTTCTTC.